A single sample gave rise to the 25 T cell receptor beta chains below, sequenced in a study of metastatic and nonmetastatic thyroid tumors. Thyroid surgery was performed in patients who had received no treatment beforehand. TCRdb re-clonotyped the PCR reads through MiXCR. Of tens of thousands of clones listed, approximately 12% are singletons. The source material was tumor tissue. Source of these receptors: a female donor with papillary thyroid cancer or a benign thyroid nodule (not recorded which). Some clones in this sample may be carry-over from other donors' samples.

In this sample, this clone turned up a few times. This may stem from a read error, because a much larger clone lies one nucleotide away. The chain couples TRBV2 to TRBJ1-2; D unclear. V lost 7 bases, J lost 3 bases, and 27 bases lay in between. There are 18 residues in the CDR3. The germline CDR1 and CDR2 sequences are SNHLY and FYNNEI. The CDR3 DNA sequence: TGTGCCAGCACGATTTTTAGTCGAGGTGGTTTTGTGGACTATGGCTACACCTTC. Its translation: CASTIFSRGGFVDYGYTF. Based on the CDR3 plus reference TRBV2 and TRBJ1-2, the full variable domain is EPEVTQTPSHQVTQMGQEVILRCVPISNHLYFYWYRQILGQKVEFLVSFYNNEISEKSEIFDDQFSVERPDGSNFTLKIRSTKLEDSAMYFCASTIFSRGGFVDYGYTFGSGTRLTVV.

There are many counts of this clone. The rearrangement links TRBV15 to TRBJ2-1; TRBD1 aligns across 7 bases. The CDR3 runs to 12 residues. Germline CDR1 LNHNV, CDR2 YYDKDF (reference sequence). Trimming removed 5 bases from V and 8 bases from J; junction bases left unmatched: 3. The DNA of the CDR3 is TGTGCCACCAGCGGACAGGTCGATGAGCAGTTCTTC. Its translation: CATSGQVDEQFF.

Ten or more counts support this clone. This sample also contains other DNA sequences that code for the same CDR3. The rearrangement links TRBV2 to TRBJ2-5; TRBD2 matches at 10 bases. The J segment lost 5 bases and the V segment lost 2 bases, leaving 11 bases of the junction unmatched. Looked up from germline, CDR1 is SNHLY and CDR2 is FYNNEI. CDR3 length: 17 residues. The CDR3 DNA sequence: TGTGCCAGCAGTGAATCTGTGAGCGGGAGGGCCTCGGAGACCCAGTACTTC. The encoded protein is CASSESVSGRASETQYF.

This clone was recorded at least ten times. The rearrangement links TRBV2 to TRBJ2-7, with TRBD1 as a possible D gene (6 bases). Germline V CDR1 and CDR2: SNHLY, FYNNEI. The CDR3 runs 11 residues. V was pared by 3 bases and J by 6 bases, with 6 bases between. Here the CDR3 reads CASSEGAEQYF. The CDR3 bases are TGTGCCAGCAGTGAGGGGGCCGAGCAGTACTTC.

This clone was picked up many times. V gene TRBV2 combines with J gene TRBJ2-7, with 7 bases aligning to TRBD2. The CDR3 is 13 amino acids. Trimming took 6 bases from V and 6 from J; bases not matched to a gene: 8. Germline-derived CDR1 and CDR2 are SNHLY and FYNNEI. CDR3 loop: CASRAGKTCEQYF. CDR3 DNA: TGTGCCAGCAGAGCGGGAAAAACCTGCGAGCAGTACTTC.

There are many counts of this clone. The V call is TRBV24-1, the J call TRBJ2-3, with D uncertain. V dropped 9 bases and J dropped 4 bases, with 10 bases sitting between them. Germline assignment: CDR1 KGHDR and CDR2 SFDVKD. The CDR3 runs to 12 residues. As DNA, the CDR3 is TGTGCCACCTCGTTAGGATCAGATACGCAGTATTTT. Protein sequence: CATSLGSDTQYF.

This clone occurred many times. V usage is TRBV18 and J usage is TRBJ2-7, with 8 bases aligning to TRBD1. The CDR3 sequence is 15 residues long. Germline CDR1 is KGHSH and CDR2 is LQKENI. With V trimmed by 0 bases and J by 5 bases, 6 bases remained unmatched. The CDR3 region is CASSPPAGGENEQYF. For the CDR3, the DNA is TGTGCCAGCTCACCACCTGCAGGGGGCGAAAACGAGCAGTACTTC.

This clone occurred many times. V usage is TRBV24-1 and J usage is TRBJ1-5; 11 bases align to TRBD1. The germline V gene encodes CDR1 KGHDR and CDR2 SFDVKD. This CDR3 is 14 amino acids long. V was clipped by 9 bases and J by 7 bases; unmatched bases: 7. The CDR3 is CATGTGGFRQPQHF. CDR3 DNA: TGTGCCACCGGGACAGGGGGGTTTCGGCAGCCCCAGCATTTT.

This clone was recorded at least ten times. DNA for the CDR3: TGTGCCAGCAGCACTTCGGGACAGGGGTATCAGCCCCAGCATTTT. This codes for CASSTSGQGYQPQHF. The rearrangement joins TRBV5-5 to TRBJ1-5; TRBD1 matches 10 bases. CDR3 length: 15 amino acids. V gave up 4 bases and J gave up 5 bases; unmatched junction bases: 6. CDR1 is SGHKS, CDR2 YYEKEE, per germline (reference sequence).

Remarks on this clone: A read error is possible here, since a much larger clone lies one base away. The chain is built from TRBV19 and TRBJ2-2; 7 bases map to TRBD1. CDR3 length: 14 residues. Germline V gene data show CDR1 as LNHDA and CDR2 as SQIVND (reference sequence). This CDR3 reads CASSTGTATWELFF. The CDR3 DNA sequence: TGTGCCAGTAGTACCGGGACAGCCACCTGGGAGCTGTTTTTT.

This clone was picked up one time. The rearrangement uses TRBV5-1 and TRBJ2-5, with 15 bases identical to TRBD2. CDR1 is SGHRS, CDR2 YFSETQ, per germline. The V segment lost 4 bases and the J segment 0 bases; nucleotides outside the gene matches: 7. CDR3 length equals 18 residues. DNA for the CDR3: TGCGCCAGCAGCCACCGGACTAGCGGGAGGGCCGACCAAGAGACCCAGTACTTC. This sequence encodes CASSHRTSGRADQETQYF.

A note on this clone: One base away lies a much larger clone, so this may be a sequencing read error. Different DNA sequences within this sample yield the same CDR3. The chain joins TRBV11-1 to TRBJ2-4, with 9 bases aligning to TRBD1. Germline V gene lookup returns CDR1 SGHAT and CDR2 FQDESV (reference sequence). The CDR3 consists of 13 residues. CDR3 amino acids: CASSYRGRDIQYF. For the CDR3, the DNA is TGCGCCAGCAGTTACAGGGGGCGGGACATTCAGTACTTC.

Many counts were recorded for this clone. J is TRBJ1-2 and V is TRBV30; TRBD1 might be the D (6 bases). The CDR3 is 13 residues long. Trimming left V 0 bases short and J 10 bases short, with 15 bases between. Germline V gene lookup returns CDR1 GTSNPN and CDR2 SVGIG (reference sequence). The CDR3 region is CAWSVAQGSDYTF. Here the CDR3 DNA reads TGTGCCTGGAGTGTCGCGCAGGGGAGTGACTACACCTTC.

About this clone itself: At the DNA level, this CDR3 is encoded by other sequences in the same sample as well. J is TRBJ2-3 and V is TRBV4-2; 8 bases fit TRBD2. The germline V gene has CDR1 LGHNA and CDR2 YNFKEQ. The CDR3 totals 17 residues. V trimming: 0 bases; J trimming: 1 base; junction bases outside the gene matches: 6. CDR3 coding DNA: TGTGCCAGCAGCCAAGATTCGGCGGGAGGCGGCACAGATACGCAGTATTTT. It encodes CASSQDSAGGGTDTQYF.

For this clone: A much larger clone lies one base from this, so it may be a read error. The rearrangement uses TRBV11-1 and TRBJ2-1; 14 bases line up with TRBD2. Germline V gives CDR1 SGHAT, CDR2 FQDESV (reference sequence). CDR3 length equals 17 residues. V was pared by 6 bases and J by 4 bases, with 8 bases of the junction left unmatched. The CDR3 sequence: CASRGLAGVTAYNEQFF. CDR3 sequence (DNA): TGTGCCAGCAGGGGACTAGCGGGAGTAACTGCATACAATGAGCAGTTCTTC.

This clone was seen more than once but under ten times. A read error may produce the germline difference seen at one junction end. V is TRBV6-1 and J is TRBJ2-2, with D possibly being TRBD1 or TRBD2 (5 bases each). Germline CDR1 reads MNHNS; CDR2 reads SASEGT. The CDR3 runs to 13 residues. CDR3 bases: TGTGCCAGCAGGGGGCCCGGAACCGGGGATCTGTTTTTT. It specifies CASRGPGTGDLFF.

Many counts were recorded for this clone. The chain couples TRBV27 to TRBJ2-7; 10 bases fit TRBD2. Trimming at V came to 4 bases and at J to 1 base, leaving 7 bases not matched to a gene. Germline V CDR1 and CDR2: MNHEY, SMNVEV (reference sequence). The CDR3 spans 16 residues. CDR3 bases: TGTGCCAGCAGTTCTCGGACTAGCGGAAGGTCCTACGAGCAGTACTTC. Amino acid sequence: CASSSRTSGRSYEQYF.

The V gene is TRBV2, the J gene TRBJ2-5, with D perhaps matching TRBD1 (5 bases). CDR1 is SNHLY, CDR2 FYNNEI, per germline. V dropped 2 bases and J dropped 5 bases, with 12 bases sitting between them. The CDR3 is 14 residues long. CDR3 DNA: TGTGCCAGCAGTGAACGGTCAGGGTTGGAGACCCAGTACTTC. It yields the protein CASSERSGLETQYF.

This clone came up many times. This chain joins TRBV7-3 and TRBJ1-3; D gene unclear. The CDR3 is 15 amino acids. Trimming cost V 6 bases and J 3 bases, with 15 bases left between them. Germline values: CDR1 SGHTA, CDR2 FQGTGA. In DNA, the CDR3 is TGTGCCAGCAGTCTCGGTCCCCCGGGTGGAAACACCATATATTTT. The encoded protein is CASSLGPPGGNTIYF.

This clone was picked up a small number of times. The sample contains more than one DNA sequence encoding this CDR3. V and J are TRBV11-3 and TRBJ1-3; D perhaps matches TRBD1 (5 bases). Looked up from germline, CDR1 is SGHNT and CDR2 is YENEEA. The CDR3 contains 14 residues. V shed 4 bases and J shed 7 bases, with 14 bases lying between them. The CDR3 loop reads CASSSELAGNTIYF. CDR3 nucleotides: TGTGCCAGCAGCTCGGAGCTCGCAGGGAACACCATATATTTT.

This clone has at least ten counts. The CDR3 reads CASSVENTIYF. CDR3 in DNA: TGTGCCAGCAGCGTTGAAAACACCATATATTTT. The gene calls are TRBV9 and TRBJ1-3; no clear D. From germline, CDR1 is SGDLS and CDR2 YYNGEE. The germline V and J ends were trimmed by 2 bases and 6 bases, with 3 bases remaining between them. This CDR3 spans 11 amino acids.

This clone was recorded at least ten times. J is TRBJ2-6 and V is TRBV24-1, with no clear D. V was pared by 4 bases and J by 0 bases, with 6 bases between. The length of the CDR3 is 15 residues. CDR1 and CDR2 (germline): KGHDR, SFDVKD. CDR3 in DNA: TGTGCCACCAGTGACCCCCCCTCTGGGGCCAACGTCCTGACTTTC. This gives the protein CATSDPPSGANVLTF.

J is TRBJ2-1 and V is TRBV29-1; no reliable D call. The CDR3 runs 11 residues. The germline V and J ends were trimmed by 8 bases and 7 bases, with 12 bases remaining between them. CDR1 and CDR2 from the germline V gene are SQVTM and ANQGSEA. The CDR3 region is CSFPFQNEQFF. The CDR3 DNA reads as TGCAGCTTCCCTTTCCAAAATGAGCAGTTCTTC.

This clone was counted many times. Relative to the germline gene, one junction end is altered; a read error may explain this. The V and J genes are TRBV25-1 and TRBJ1-6, with a tentative D call TRBD1 (5 bases). The CDR3 spans 15 residues. Germline V lookup: CDR1 MGHDK, CDR2 SYGVNS. The CDR3 is CANSPRVPYNSPLHF. The CDR3 DNA sequence: TGTGCCAACAGTCCCAGGGTCCCCTATAATTCACCCCTCCACTTT.

This clone was observed a few times. This sequence may be a read error, since a much larger clone differs from it by one base. The chain is built from TRBV6-2 or TRBV6-3 and TRBJ1-4; D not resolved. The germline V gene encodes CDR1 MNHEY and CDR2 SVGEGT. The CDR3 is 16 residues long. CDR3 sequence (DNA): TGTGCCAGCAGTTACTCGATCCCCGCAACTAATGAAAAACTGTTCTTT. It specifies CASSYSIPATNEKLFF.